The 11 T cell receptor beta chains below all came from one sample that was sequenced in a study of cytomegalovirus exposure and HLA in healthy donors. PCR used 60 Vbeta primers and 13 Jbeta primers. TCRdb's copy holds only in-frame clones and misses some; the assay was immunoSEQ multiplex PCR. The sample holds 76,000 or so clones, roughly 78% seen once. Specimen: PBMCs. All receptors come from a man aged 25 to 45 in good health and CMV-seronegative.

The V gene is TRBV7-2, the J gene TRBJ1-5, with a possible D match to TRBD1 (5 bases). Germline-derived CDR1 and CDR2 are SGHTA and FQGNSA. This CDR3 spans 16 amino acids. V shed 3 bases and J shed 1 base, with 13 bases lying between them. In DNA form, the CDR3 reads TGTGCCAGCAGCTTTCGTACAGGAGCCAGCAATCAGCCCCAGCATTTT. The encoded protein is CASSFRTGASNQPQHF.

V usage is TRBV14 and J usage is TRBJ2-7, with 10 bases matching TRBD2. Germline V CDR1 and CDR2: SGHDN, FVKESK. J gave up 0 bases and V 4 bases, and 3 bases lay outside the gene matches. The CDR3 totals 15 residues. CDR3 in DNA: TGTGCCAGCAGCCTTAGCGGGAGGTTCTCCTACGAGCAGTACTTC. Translating it yields CASSLSGRFSYEQYF.

This clone came up a few times. This chain joins TRBV6-6 and TRBJ1-5, with unresolved D. The CDR3 has 16 residues. CDR1 and CDR2 from the germline V gene are MNHNY and SVGAGI (reference sequence). V lost 6 bases and J 1 base, leaving 16 bases between the germline ends. Written as DNA, the CDR3 is TGTGCCAGCAGACCCACAGCCCTTCGGAGCAATCAGCCCCAGCATTTT. It translates to CASRPTALRSNQPQHF.

The chain has TRBV7-2 and TRBJ2-7; 8 bases align to TRBD2. V was clipped by 4 bases and J by 1 base; unmatched bases: 12. Germline V gene sequence: CDR1 SGHTA, CDR2 FQGNSA. CDR3 length: 17 residues. The CDR3: CASSYRLSSGPSYEQYF. The DNA for the CDR3 is TGTGCCAGCAGCTACCGCCTATCTAGCGGGCCTTCCTACGAGCAGTACTTC.

J is TRBJ2-1 and V is TRBV14; 7 bases match TRBD1. This CDR3 spans 13 amino acids. The V gene end was trimmed by 1 base and the J gene end by 6 bases; junction bases not matched to a gene: 0. Germline V lookup: CDR1 SGHDN, CDR2 FVKESK. CDR3 protein: CASSQGTGNEQFF. The CDR3 nucleotides read TGTGCCAGCAGCCAAGGGACAGGCAATGAGCAGTTCTTC.

The chain is built from TRBV2 and TRBJ2-7; 9 bases align to TRBD1. V dropped 6 bases and J dropped 5; count of bases not matched to a gene: 11. From germline, CDR1 is SNHLY and CDR2 FYNNEI. CDR3 size: 15 residues. CDR3 DNA: TGTGCCAGCAGAAGTATTGGGACAGGGACTGACGAGCAGTACTTC. This encodes CASRSIGTGTDEQYF.

The chain couples TRBV2 to TRBJ1-1; D may be TRBD1 (6 bases). CDR1 is SNHLY, CDR2 FYNNEI, per germline. V was trimmed by 3 bases and J by 5 bases, leaving 10 bases between them. This CDR3 contains 13 residues. In nucleotides, the CDR3 is TGTGCCAGCAGTGATCTCACAGGGACTGAAGCTTTCTTT. It codes for CASSDLTGTEAFF. The complete variable domain, with remaining parts taken from reference TRBV2 and TRBJ1-1, reads EPEVTQTPSHQVTQMGQEVILRCVPISNHLYFYWYRQILGQKVEFLVSFYNNEISEKSEIFDDQFSVERPDGSNFTLKIRSTKLEDSAMYFCASSDLTGTEAFFGQGTRLTVV.

The V call is TRBV5-1, the J call TRBJ2-1; D not certain. The CDR3 consists of 11 residues. The V end was cut by 10 bases, the J end by 8 bases, with 13 bases between. Germline CDR1 and CDR2: SGHRS and YFSETQ. This CDR3 is CARCSSDEQFF. In nucleotides, the CDR3 is TGCGCCCGGTGCTCTTCGGATGAGCAGTTCTTC.

V usage is TRBV7-3 and J usage is TRBJ2-7, with unresolved D. Germline-derived CDR1 and CDR2 are SGHTA and FQGTGA. The CDR3 runs to 15 residues. V was shortened by 0 bases and J by 4 bases, with 13 bases between the two germline ends. The CDR3 region has the DNA TGTGCCAGCAGCTTAACCCCTATTAGCCAATACGAGCAGTACTTC. Translating it yields CASSLTPISQYEQYF.

V and J are TRBV5-1 and TRBJ2-2; TRBD1 agrees at 7 bases. The length of the CDR3 is 14 residues. Germline V lookup: CDR1 SGHRS, CDR2 YFSETQ. V lost 4 bases, J lost 7 bases, and 7 bases stayed unmatched. CDR3 in amino acids: CASSQSTGIGELFF. CDR3 DNA sequence: TGCGCCAGCAGCCAATCGACAGGGATCGGGGAGCTGTTTTTT.

This chain connects TRBV7-2 to TRBJ2-1, with D tentatively TRBD1 (7 bases). Germline assignment: CDR1 SGHTA and CDR2 FQGNSA. Trimming cost V 5 bases and J 7 bases, with 18 bases left between them. The CDR3 spans 15 residues. The CDR3: CASSPRRGRINEQFF. DNA for the CDR3: TGTGCCAGCAGCCCCAGGAGGGGGCGCATAAATGAGCAGTTCTTC.